A selection of T cell receptor beta chains follows, all from one sample in a study of blood T cell repertoires in COVID-19. Profiled with immunoSEQ multiplex PCR; TCRdb holds only in-frame clones, not every one. The sample records 250,000 to 350,000 clones, about 88% being singletons. The sequencing input was peripheral blood. These TCRs come from a woman aged 30 to 39 with COVID-19, enrolled during active disease. The conserved cysteine and the conserved F or W are not part of the CDR3 here. A row's size may be missing; if present it is once, few, many or a size class.

TRBV6-5,once,TRBJ2-4,ASSQQGYYDIQY
TRBV2,-,TRBJ2-2,ASTKRGQPNTGELF
TRBV28,-,TRBJ1-1,ASIGQGWKLGDTEAF
TRBV19,-,TRBJ2-1,ASSWDTYNEQF
TRBV12-5,-,TRBJ1-5,ASALGQGQSNQPQH
TRBV7-2,-,TRBJ2-2,ASSLSPSGNTGELF
TRBV28,once,TRBJ1-4,ASSLRGGEKLF
TRBV27,-,TRBJ2-7,ASSPGLGGEQY
TRBV5-1,-,TRBJ2-2,ASSWRTSGRRSSGELF
TRBV11-2,-,TRBJ1-1,ASSLVVRENTEAF
TRBV6-4,-,TRBJ2-2,ASSDAAANTGELF
TRBV30,-,TRBJ2-7,AWRTGYEQY
TRBV5-6,-,TRBJ2-7,ASSLEDYHEQY
TRBV6-5,few,TRBJ1-6,ASRPDRGYSPLH
TRBV6-6,once,TRBJ1-2,ASSYSETLGGGYT
TRBV24-1,-,TRBJ2-4,ATSDLYTGDLNIQY
TRBV9,few,TRBJ2-6,ASSAGGSGANVLT
TRBV5-1,-,TRBJ2-7,ASSTPGYEQY
TRBV27,-,TRBJ2-5,ASSTGGTQY
TRBV19,-,TRBJ1-5,ASSIWEVDSNQPQH
TRBV24-1,-,TRBJ2-5,ATSDLTGEETQY
TRBV19,-,TRBJ2-3,ASSPRLGQADTQY
TRBV7-9,-,TRBJ2-7,ASSWGLSSEQY
TRBV3-1/TRBV3-2,-,TRBJ2-7,ASSLVRGSYEQY
TRBV6-2/TRBV6-3,-,TRBJ1-5,ASSSHFGTGNMPQH
TRBV5-6,-,TRBJ2-2,ASSLAGETGELF
TRBV7-2,-,TRBJ2-3,ASSLNSPPDTQY
TRBV6-5,-,TRBJ2-7,ASSRTESYEQY
TRBV2,-,TRBJ1-1,ASSYSNTEAF
TRBV5-1,-,TRBJ2-2,ASSYLGSGTGELF
TRBV29-1,-,TRBJ2-1,SVDPVRARSANEQF
TRBV2,-,TRBJ2-2,ASNRWGDTGELF
TRBV19,-,TRBJ2-4,ASSIGHLLAKNIQY
TRBV9,-,TRBJ1-4,ASSVAPATNEKLF
TRBV9,-,TRBJ2-2,ASSVLGQGAGELF
TRBV11-2,-,TRBJ2-1,ASSFGPRGPYNEQF
TRBV4-1,-,TRBJ1-6,ASSQVDREASPLH
TRBV28,-,TRBJ2-7,ASRKLTSGSYEQY
TRBV27,-,TRBJ1-2,ASSLSGVVYGYT
TRBV10-2,-,TRBJ2-1,ASSELAGAGEQF
TRBV28,-,TRBJ2-7,ASSIVTGTGGNEQY